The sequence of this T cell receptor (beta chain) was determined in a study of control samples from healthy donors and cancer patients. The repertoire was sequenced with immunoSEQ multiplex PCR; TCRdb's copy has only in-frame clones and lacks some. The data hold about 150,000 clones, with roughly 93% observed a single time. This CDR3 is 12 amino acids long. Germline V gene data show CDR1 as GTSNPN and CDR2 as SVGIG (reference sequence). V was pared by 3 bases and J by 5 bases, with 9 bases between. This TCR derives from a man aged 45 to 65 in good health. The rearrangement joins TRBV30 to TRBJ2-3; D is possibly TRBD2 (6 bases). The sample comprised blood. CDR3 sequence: CAWRVGGDTQYF. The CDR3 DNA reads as TGTGCCTGGAGGGTGGGAGGAGATACGCAGTATTTT.